This T cell receptor (beta chain) was captured by sequencing in a study of T cells in women clearing cervical HPV infection. Study-wide points: TRBV6-7 abundance was lower in cases than controls (roughly 0.12% versus 0.15%).

TCRdb keeps only in-frame clones here, not all; method: immunoSEQ multiplex PCR. In all, the sample yields about 46,000 clones. CDR1 and CDR2 (germline): SGHTA, FQGNSA. The V gene lost 6 bases and the J gene lost 0 bases, with 9 bases spanning the gap. The CDR3 totals 13 residues. All participants had a single incident cervical HPV16 infection, and prevalent HPV16 infections were excluded. Notes on this clone: Its specificity is not known. The read gets to within 3 residues of the CDR3 end, and the germline J gene fills in the rest.

The sequencing sample was made of blood buffy coat. The genes are TRBV7-2 and TRBJ2-7; D gene ambiguous. The clonotype was recovered from a woman aged 18 to 75 with a cervical HPV16 infection that either progressed to CIN3+ or cleared (not recorded which). CDR3 in amino acids: CASSLTSSYEQYF. CDR3 bases read: TGTGCCAGCAGTCTCACAAGCTCCTACGAG.